Shown below are 15 T cell receptor beta chains from a single sample sequenced in a study of post-analysis software for immune sequencing data. Study results and caveats: Included in a set of roughly five TRBV segments more frequent in patients than controls were TRBV5-6, TRBV5-1 and TRBV20-1.

Prepared libraries of TCR beta cDNA carried unique molecular identifiers. Using its own MiXCR run on the PCR reads, TCRdb lists one record per CDR3 protein. The sample contains hundreds of thousands of distinct CDR3 sequences, approximately 53% of which appear only once. For these TCRs, the target antigens are not known. The sample was blood. The receptors derive from a girl between 10 and 17 years old with multiple sclerosis.

CDR3 DNA: TGCAGTGCTAGAGATTCGGGGAATCAGCCCCAGCATTTT. Amino acids: CSARDSGNQPQHF. This chain connects TRBV20-1 to TRBJ1-5, with D uncertain. V lost 0 bases and J lost 4, with 7 bases in between. The germline gives CDR1 DFQATT, CDR2 SNEGSKA (reference sequence). The CDR3 is made up of 13 amino acids.

To note about this clonotype: One end of the junction fails to match germline, which may point to a read error. The V call is TRBV5-1, the J call TRBJ2-3; D call uncertain. Germline loops: CDR1 SGHRS, CDR2 YFSETQ. CDR3 size: 14 residues. The CDR3 is CASSLVVSTDTQYF. The CDR3 bases are TGCGCCAGCAGTTTGGTGGTAAGCACAGATACGCAGTATTTT. Together with reference TRBV5-1 and TRBJ2-3, the CDR3 gives the full variable domain: KAGVTQTPRYLIKTRGQQVTLSCSPISGHRSVSWYQQTPGQGLQFLFEYFSETQRNKGNFPGRFSGRQFSNSRSEMNVSTLELGDSALYLCASSLVVSTDTQYFGPGTRLTVL.

The chain has TRBV2 and TRBJ2-7, with D perhaps TRBD1 (7 bases). With 11 bases removed from V and 1 base from J, the gap between germline ends came to 18 bases. Germline V gene data show CDR1 as SNHLY and CDR2 as FYNNEI. The CDR3 length is 14 residues. CDR3 in DNA: TGTGCCTCCAGGGGGGAGAGGGCTTCCTACGAGCAGTACTTC. Encoded protein: CASRGERASYEQYF.

This clonotype has only a few counts. The rearrangement joins TRBV5-1 to TRBJ1-2; 9 bases fit TRBD1. Germline V gives CDR1 SGHRS, CDR2 YFSETQ. With 9 bases clipped from V and 3 bases from J, the junction kept 9 bases outside the gene matches. The CDR3 is made up of 14 amino acids. Written as DNA, the CDR3 is TGCGCCACCACGCAGGACAGGGGTTACTATGGCTACACCTTC. Translating it yields CATTQDRGYYGYTF. Complete variable domain (other parts from reference TRBV5-1 and TRBJ1-2): KAGVTQTPRYLIKTRGQQVTLSCSPISGHRSVSWYQQTPGQGLQFLFEYFSETQRNKGNFPGRFSGRQFSNSRSEMNVSTLELGDSALYLCATTQDRGYYGYTFGSGTRLTVV.

The V call is TRBV20-1, the J call TRBJ2-3, with D unclear. Between the trimmed V and J ends, which lost 1 base and 2 bases, there was a span of 16 bases. The CDR3 length is 16 residues. Per germline, CDR1 DFQATT and CDR2 SNEGSKA (reference sequence). The CDR3 region has the DNA TGCAGTGCTAGAGGGATAACAGAGCAGGCCACAGATACGCAGTATTTT. This sequence encodes CSARGITEQATDTQYF.

The chain uses TRBV4-1 and TRBJ1-2, with 8 bases lining up with TRBD1. This CDR3 has 15 amino acids. The V and J ends lost 0 bases and 6 bases, in that order; junction bases with no gene match: 6. The germline V gene encodes CDR1 MGHRA and CDR2 YSYEKL. For the CDR3, the DNA is TGCGCCAGCAGCCAAGATGCCAGGGGGCGAAATGGCTACACCTTC. The encoded protein is CASSQDARGRNGYTF.

This clonotype was observed a handful of times. The genes are TRBV7-9 and TRBJ2-1, with D possibly matching TRBD2 (7 bases). The germline V and J ends were trimmed by 4 bases and 0 bases, with 10 bases remaining between them. CDR1 SEHNR and CDR2 FQNEAQ come from the germline V gene (reference sequence). The CDR3 totals 15 residues. CDR3: CASSWGGASYNEQFF. The CDR3 DNA is TGTGCCAGCAGCTGGGGGGGGGCCTCCTACAATGAGCAGTTCTTC.

V gene TRBV29-1 combines with J gene TRBJ1-1; D gene unclear. Trimming stripped 5 bases from V and 3 bases from J, with 13 bases between. CDR1 and CDR2 from the germline V gene are SQVTM and ANQGSEA. The CDR3 covers 13 residues. The DNA of the CDR3 is TGCAGCGTTCATTTCCTGGGTTACACTGAAGCTTTCTTT. This codes for CSVHFLGYTEAFF.

V is TRBV29-1 and J is TRBJ2-1; 11 bases map to TRBD2. J gave up 7 bases and V 5 bases, and 4 bases lay outside the gene matches. CDR1 is SQVTM and CDR2 is ANQGSEA in the germline V gene. The CDR3 has 13 residues. The chain's CDR3 is CSVSSGRGNEQFF. CDR3 nucleotide sequence: TGCAGCGTTAGTAGCGGGAGGGGAAATGAGCAGTTCTTC.

This clonotype has ten or more counts. The chain has TRBV20-1 and TRBJ2-7; weak D call: TRBD1 (6 bases). The V gene's germline CDR1 is DFQATT and CDR2 SNEGSKA (reference sequence). The CDR3 contains 15 residues. The ends were cut back, 3 bases at V and 2 bases at J, with 17 bases in the middle. CDR3 nucleotide sequence: TGCAGTGCTAGGGGGGTCGGACAGACCACCTACGAGCAGTACTTC. It specifies CSARGVGQTTYEQYF.

Comment on this clonotype: The junction departs from the called germline gene at one end, perhaps through a read error. The genes are TRBV7-3 and TRBJ2-5; the match to TRBD2 covers 8 bases. Germline lookup yields CDR1 SGHTA and CDR2 FQGTGA. The CDR3 has 15 amino acids. CDR3 in amino acids: CAGSLIGGAQETQYF. CDR3 DNA: TGTGCCGGCAGCTTAATCGGGGGGGCCCAAGAGACCCAGTACTTC.

The CDR3 coding sequence is TGTGCCAGCAGTGACGTCGGCCGCGTCACAGATACGCAGTATTTT. Its translation is CASSDVGRVTDTQYF. The V call is TRBV2, the J call TRBJ2-3; no clear D. Trimming took 3 bases from V and 2 from J, leaving 12 bases between them. Germline V lookup: CDR1 SNHLY, CDR2 FYNNEI. The CDR3 runs 15 residues. The full variable domain, with the rest looked up from reference TRBV2 and TRBJ2-3, is EPEVTQTPSHQVTQMGQEVILRCVPISNHLYFYWYRQILGQKVEFLVSFYNNEISEKSEIFDDQFSVERPDGSNFTLKIRSTKLEDSAMYFCASSDVGRVTDTQYFGPGTRLTVL.

In the case of this clonotype: Being one base from a much bigger clone, this may be a read error. V usage is TRBV2 and J usage is TRBJ2-1, with a weak D call TRBD1 (5 bases). CDR1 and CDR2 from the germline V gene are SNHLY and FYNNEI. The ends were cut back, 4 bases at V and 10 bases at J, with 20 bases in the middle. This CDR3 is 15 amino acids long. The CDR3 sequence is CASSGTPPINYEQFF. The CDR3 DNA is TGTGCCAGCAGTGGGACACCACCCATTAACTACGAGCAGTTCTTC.

J is TRBJ1-1 and V is TRBV20-1; D is unclear. V was cut by 0 bases and J by 3 bases, with 5 bases left in between. Germline CDR1 DFQATT, CDR2 SNEGSKA (reference sequence). The CDR3 length is 12 residues. CDR3: CSARDKYTEAFF. As DNA, the CDR3 is TGCAGTGCTAGAGATAAGTACACTGAAGCTTTCTTT.

This sequence joins TRBV29-1 and TRBJ1-1; D is unclear. V was cut by 2 bases and J by 5 bases, with 12 bases left in between. The V gene's germline CDR1 is SQVTM and CDR2 ANQGSEA. The CDR3 totals 13 residues. The CDR3 sequence is CSVENGVGTEAFF. CDR3 bases: TGCAGCGTTGAAAATGGGGTTGGAACTGAAGCTTTCTTT.